This note documents a single TCR beta chain sequence. As yet, its antigen is unknown. The junction shows a germline mismatch at one end, possibly a read error. CDR1 is LGHNA and CDR2 is YSLEER in the germline V gene. The CDR3 is 19 residues long. This sample was taken from a study of T cell repertoires in cytomegalovirus infection. Study at large: Public TCR beta signatures marked donors with CMV infection and the matching HLA.

Study observations and caveats: The study found HLA-C-restricted CMV-specific TCR beta clonotypes dominating the ex vivo response.

TCRdb re-called the reads with MiXCR, one entry per CDR3 protein. The table lists tens of thousands of distinct CDR3 sequences, roughly a quarter of them singletons. The sequence derives from a human donor in good health (CMV status not recorded). Some clones in this sample may be carry-over from other donors' samples. Material: CD8+ T cells from cultured PBMCs, obtained from culture after CMV antigen stimulation. The chain links TRBV4-3 to TRBJ2-3, with 13 bases aligning to TRBD2. This CDR3 reads CASSQDLRTSGSSTDTQYF. CDR3 DNA sequence: TGCGCCAGCAGCCAAGACCTCCGGACTAGCGGGAGCAGCACTGATACGCAGTATTTT.